This record looks at one TCR beta chain sequence and its context. Reverse transcription of roughly 0.45 to 1 ug RNA used random hexamers. From the immunoSEQ multiplex PCR reads, TCRdb called clonotypes with MiXCR, one entry per CDR3 protein. The sample yields some 57,000 distinct CDR3 sequences, over 85% seen once. The data belong to a study of CD8 T cells in Susac syndrome. Sequences were obtained from CD8+ T cells from PBMCs. The sequence was collected from a human donor in good health.

CDR3 sequence: CASSLRDRGYNEQFF. The DNA for the CDR3 is TGTGCCAGCAGCTTACGCGACAGGGGCTACAATGAGCAGTTCTTC. This chain connects TRBV13 to TRBJ2-1, with TRBD1 identical over 8 bases. The trim removed 2 bases at V and 3 bases at J, leaving 3 bases unmatched. CDR1 is PRHDT, CDR2 FYEKMQ, per germline (reference sequence). The CDR3 is 15 residues long.